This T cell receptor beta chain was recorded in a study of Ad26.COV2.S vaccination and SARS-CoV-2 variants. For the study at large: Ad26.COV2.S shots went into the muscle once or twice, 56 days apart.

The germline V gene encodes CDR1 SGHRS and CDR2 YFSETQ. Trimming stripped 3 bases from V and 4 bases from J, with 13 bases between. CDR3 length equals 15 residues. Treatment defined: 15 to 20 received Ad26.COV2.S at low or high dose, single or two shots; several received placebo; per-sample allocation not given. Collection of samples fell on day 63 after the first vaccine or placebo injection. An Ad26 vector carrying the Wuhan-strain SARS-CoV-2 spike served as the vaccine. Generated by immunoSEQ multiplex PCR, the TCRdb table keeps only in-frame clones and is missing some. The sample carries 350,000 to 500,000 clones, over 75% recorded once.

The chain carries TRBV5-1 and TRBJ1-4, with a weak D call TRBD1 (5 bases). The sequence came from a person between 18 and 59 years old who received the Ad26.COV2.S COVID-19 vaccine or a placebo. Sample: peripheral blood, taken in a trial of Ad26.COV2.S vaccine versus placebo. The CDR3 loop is CASSSSGTFNEKLFF. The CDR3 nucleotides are TGCGCCAGCAGCTCTTCAGGGACCTTTAATGAAAAACTGTTTTTT.